This T cell receptor (beta chain) stems from a study of human T cells and chemical hapten exposure. TCRdb reprocessed the RACE reads via MiXCR and lists one record per CDR3 protein. The repertoire holds a few hundred thousand distinct CDR3 sequences, with about 6% as singletons. Time point: patch test 2, 6 weeks after DPC sensitization. Treatment defined: therapeutic diphenylcyclopropenone sensitization with weekly scalp DPC. This clonotype was seen a few times. The starting material was whole blood, obtained in connection with sensitization to the hapten diphenylcyclopropenone (DPC). The receptor's source is a young woman with alopecia areata. Some clones in this sample may be carry-over from other donors' samples.

The CDR3 loop reads CAISEFGGRGNSPLHF. CDR3 in DNA: TGTGCCATCAGTGAGTTTGGTGGCAGGGGTAATTCACCCCTCCACTTT. The rearrangement joins TRBV10-3 to TRBJ1-6; D might be TRBD1 (6 bases). This CDR3 is 16 amino acids long. Deletions cut 1 base from V and 6 bases from J, with 13 bases between. Germline-derived CDR1 and CDR2 are ENHRY and SYGVKD.